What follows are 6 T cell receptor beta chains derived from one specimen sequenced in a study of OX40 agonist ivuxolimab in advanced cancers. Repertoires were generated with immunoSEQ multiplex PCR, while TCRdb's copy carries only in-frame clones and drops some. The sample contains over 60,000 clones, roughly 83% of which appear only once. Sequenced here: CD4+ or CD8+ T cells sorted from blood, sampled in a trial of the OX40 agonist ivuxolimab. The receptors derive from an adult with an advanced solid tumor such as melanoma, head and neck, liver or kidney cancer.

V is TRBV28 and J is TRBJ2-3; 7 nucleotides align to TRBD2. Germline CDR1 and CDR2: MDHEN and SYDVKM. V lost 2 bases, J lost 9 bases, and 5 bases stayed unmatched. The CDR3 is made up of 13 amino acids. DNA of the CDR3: TGTGCCAGCAGTTTAGTCCAAGCGGGAACGCAGTATTTT. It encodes CASSLVQAGTQYF. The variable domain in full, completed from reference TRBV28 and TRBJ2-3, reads DVKVTQSSRYLVKRTGEKVFLECVQDMDHENMFWYRQDPGLGLRLIYFSYDVKMKEKGDIPEGYSVSREKKERFSLILESASTNQTSMYLCASSLVQAGTQYFGPGTRLTVL.

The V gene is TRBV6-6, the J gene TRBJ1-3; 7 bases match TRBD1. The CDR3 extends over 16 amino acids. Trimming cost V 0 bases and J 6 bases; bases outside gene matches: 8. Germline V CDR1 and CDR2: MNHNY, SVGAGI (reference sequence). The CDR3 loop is CASSYSQGIRENTIYF. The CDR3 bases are TGTGCCAGCAGTTACTCACAGGGGATAAGGGAAAACACCATATATTTT.

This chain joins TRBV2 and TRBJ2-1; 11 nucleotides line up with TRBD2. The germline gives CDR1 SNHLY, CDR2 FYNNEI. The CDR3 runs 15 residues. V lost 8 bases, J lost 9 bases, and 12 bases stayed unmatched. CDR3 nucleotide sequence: TGTGCCAGCCATCCGTCACTAGCGGGAGTAGGTGAGCAGTTCTTC. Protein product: CASHPSLAGVGEQFF.

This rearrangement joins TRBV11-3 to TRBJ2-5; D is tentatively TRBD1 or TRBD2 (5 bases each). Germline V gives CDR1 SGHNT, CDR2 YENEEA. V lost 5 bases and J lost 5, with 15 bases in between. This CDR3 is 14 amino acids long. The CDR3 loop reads CASSPRDQRETQYF. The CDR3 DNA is TGTGCCAGCAGCCCCAGGGACCAGCGGGAGACCCAGTACTTC.

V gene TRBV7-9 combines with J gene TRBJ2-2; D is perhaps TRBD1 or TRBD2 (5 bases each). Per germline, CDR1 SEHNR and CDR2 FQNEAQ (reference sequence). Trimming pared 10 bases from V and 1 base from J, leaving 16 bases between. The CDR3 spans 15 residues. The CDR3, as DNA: TGTGCCATTCGGCCGGGGCCTGGGAACACCGGGGAGCTGTTTTTT. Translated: CAIRPGPGNTGELFF.

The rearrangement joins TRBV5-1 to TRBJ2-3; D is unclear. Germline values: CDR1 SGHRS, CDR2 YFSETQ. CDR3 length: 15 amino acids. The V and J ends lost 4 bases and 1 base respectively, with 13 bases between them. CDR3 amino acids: CASSTLRRGTDTQYF. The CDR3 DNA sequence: TGCGCCAGCAGCACCCTTAGACGCGGCACAGATACGCAGTATTTT. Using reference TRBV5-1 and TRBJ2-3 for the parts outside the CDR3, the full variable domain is KAGVTQTPRYLIKTRGQQVTLSCSPISGHRSVSWYQQTPGQGLQFLFEYFSETQRNKGNFPGRFSGRQFSNSRSEMNVSTLELGDSALYLCASSTLRRGTDTQYFGPGTRLTVL.